The 6 T cell receptor beta chains presented below share a single source sample, sequenced in a study of OX40 agonist ivuxolimab in advanced cancers. Sequenced by immunoSEQ multiplex PCR; TCRdb stores in-frame clones only, minus some. The sample consists of 65,000 to 85,000 clones, 86% of them appearing once. The source was CD4+ or CD8+ T cells sorted from blood, collected in a trial of the OX40 agonist ivuxolimab. The receptors stem from an adult with an advanced solid tumor such as melanoma, head and neck, liver or kidney cancer.

The sample holds one count of this clone. This rearrangement joins TRBV6-4 to TRBJ1-5; no definite D call. Trimming left V 5 bases short and J 0 bases short, with 8 bases between. The CDR3 sequence is 14 residues long. Germline CDR1 is MRHNA and CDR2 is SNTAGT. The CDR3 DNA is TGTGCCAGCAGTACCCAGTTTAGCAATCAGCCCCAGCATTTT. The encoded protein is CASSTQFSNQPQHF.

The rearrangement links TRBV19 to TRBJ1-2; 9 bases are shared with TRBD1. V shed 8 bases, J shed 4 bases, and the junction held 17 bases outside the gene matches. This CDR3 is 17 amino acids long. Looked up from germline, CDR1 is LNHDA and CDR2 is SQIVND (reference sequence). DNA of the CDR3: TGTGCCAGTCGTGGGGTGACAGGGGGTTTCGGCGGCTATGGCTACACCTTC. Translation gives CASRGVTGGFGGYGYTF.

The chain recombines TRBV27 with TRBJ1-5; a weak D match, TRBD1 (5 bases). The germline V and J ends were trimmed by 6 bases and 6 bases, with 21 bases remaining between them. The CDR3 sequence is 16 residues long. Germline assignment: CDR1 MNHEY and CDR2 SMNVEV (reference sequence). The CDR3 nucleotides are TGTGCCAGCAGCTCGTCCGGGGCTCGGAACGGTCAGCCCCAGCATTTT. Translating gives CASSSSGARNGQPQHF.

The chain couples TRBV29-1 to TRBJ2-6, with 7 bases lining up with TRBD1. The length of the CDR3 is 16 residues. Germline trimming cut 7 bases from V and 4 bases from J; bases unmatched to any gene: 13. Germline CDR1 reads SQVTM; CDR2 reads ANQGSEA. The CDR3 coding sequence is TGCAGCGCACTGACAGGGTTCTCGTCCGGGGCCAACGTCCTGACTTTC. It is translated as CSALTGFSSGANVLTF.

The chain couples TRBV5-4 to TRBJ2-3, with no clear D. V dropped 4 bases and J dropped 0 bases, with 6 bases sitting between them. Germline assignment: CDR1 SGHNT and CDR2 YYREEE (reference sequence). The CDR3 sequence is 13 residues long. The CDR3 spells CASSAQSTDTQYF. Written as DNA, the CDR3 is TGTGCCAGCAGCGCACAGAGCACAGATACGCAGTATTTT.

J is TRBJ1-5 and V is TRBV4-3; D gene unclear. V was pared by 0 bases and J by 2 bases, with 11 bases between. Looked up from germline, CDR1 is LGHNA and CDR2 is YSLEER. The CDR3 length is 16 residues. The CDR3 spells CASSQDALGGNQPQHF. The CDR3 DNA reads TGCGCCAGCAGCCAAGACGCGCTAGGAGGCAATCAGCCCCAGCATTTT.